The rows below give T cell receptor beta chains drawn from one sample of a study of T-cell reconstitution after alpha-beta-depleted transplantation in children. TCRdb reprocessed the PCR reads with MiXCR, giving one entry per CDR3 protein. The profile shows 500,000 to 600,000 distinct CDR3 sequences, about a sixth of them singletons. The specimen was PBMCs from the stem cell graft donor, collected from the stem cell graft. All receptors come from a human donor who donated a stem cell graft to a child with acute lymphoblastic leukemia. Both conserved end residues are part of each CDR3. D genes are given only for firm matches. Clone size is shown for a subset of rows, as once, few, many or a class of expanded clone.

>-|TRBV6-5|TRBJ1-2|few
TGTGCCAGCAGTTACGAAGCAGGAGGAGGCTACACCTTC
CASSYEAGGGYTF
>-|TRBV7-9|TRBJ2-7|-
TGTGCCAGCAGTATACAGGGAACCGAGCAGTACTTC
CASSIQGTEQYF
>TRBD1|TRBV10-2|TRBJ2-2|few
TGCGCCGTCGGGGACAGGGGGCATGTTGAGACCGGGGAGCTGTTTTTT
CAVGDRGHVETGELFF
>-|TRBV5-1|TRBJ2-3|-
TGCGCCAGCAGCCCCTGGGGAGTTGGCACAGATACGCAGTATTTT
CASSPWGVGTDTQYF
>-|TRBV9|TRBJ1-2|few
TGTGCCAGCAGCGTAGGTATGGACTCCTATGGCTACACCTTC
CASSVGMDSYGYTF
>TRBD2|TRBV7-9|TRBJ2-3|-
TGTGCCAGCAGCCCACAGACTAGCGGGAGCTATACGCAGTATTTT
CASSPQTSGSYTQYF
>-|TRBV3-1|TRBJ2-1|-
TGTGCCAGCAGCCAAAGGTGGCTAGCAGCTAACAATGAGCAGTTCTTC
CASSQRWLAANNEQFF
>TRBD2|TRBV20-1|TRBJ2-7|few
TGCAGTGCGGGGCGGGACGGGAGGGCCTCCGAGCAGTACTTC
CSAGRDGRASEQYF
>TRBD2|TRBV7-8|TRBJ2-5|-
TGTGCCAGCAGCTTATGGGCGGGAGTGGGTTGGGAGACCCAGTACTTC
CASSLWAGVGWETQYF
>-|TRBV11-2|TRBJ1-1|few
TGTGCCAGCAGCTTAGATTTGGGGAACACTGAAGCTTTCTTT
CASSLDLGNTEAFF
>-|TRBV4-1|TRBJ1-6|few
TGCGCCAGCAGCCAAGTGGCTAAAGGGGGTTCACCCCTCCACTTT
CASSQVAKGGSPLHF
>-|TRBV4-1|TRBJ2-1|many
TGTGCCAGCAGTCCAGCGTACAATGAGCAGTTCTTC
CASSPAYNEQFF
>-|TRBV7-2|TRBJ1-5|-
TGTGCCAGCAGCTTATTCGATGGGGATCAGCCCCAGCATTTT
CASSLFDGDQPQHF
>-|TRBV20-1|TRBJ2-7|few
TGCAGTGCTAAGCCTTTCACCGGGACCGCCTACGAGCAGTACTTC
CSAKPFTGTAYEQYF
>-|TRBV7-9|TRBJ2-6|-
TGTGCCAGCAGCATTATCGGGTTGGGGGCCAACGTCCTGACTTTC
CASSIIGLGANVLTF
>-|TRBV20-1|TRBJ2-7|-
TGCAGTGCTAGGCGGCGGGACCACTACGAGCAGTACTTC
CSARRRDHYEQYF
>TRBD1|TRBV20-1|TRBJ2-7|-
TGCAGTGCTAGACGCCGACAGGGGGCATACGAGCAGTACTTC
CSARRRQGAYEQYF
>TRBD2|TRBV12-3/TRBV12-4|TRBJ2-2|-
TGTGCCAGCAGTTTAGGCGGGAGCGGTGCGGAGCTGTTTTTT
CASSLGGSGAELFF
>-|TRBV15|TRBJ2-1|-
TGTGCCACCAGCAGAGACCCGGGAACTCGGACCCTGACCTACAATGAGCAGTTCTTC
CATSRDPGTRTLTYNEQFF
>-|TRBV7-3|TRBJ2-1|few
TGTGCCAGCAGCTTAACAGTGGAACCCAATGAGCAGTTCTTC
CASSLTVEPNEQFF
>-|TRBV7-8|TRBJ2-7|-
TGTGCCAGCAGCTCGGACAGAGTCGGGCAGTACTTC
CASSSDRVGQYF
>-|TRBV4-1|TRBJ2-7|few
TGCGCCAGCAGCCAAGTAGTTGGCCTTTCCTACGAGCAGTACTTC
CASSQVVGLSYEQYF
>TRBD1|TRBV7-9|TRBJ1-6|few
TGTGCCAGCAGCTTACAGGGGGGAATGGGAAATTCACCCCTCCACTTT
CASSLQGGMGNSPLHF
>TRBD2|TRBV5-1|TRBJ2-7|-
TGCGCCAGCAGCTTTTCACCGGGAGGCCACTACGAGCAGTACTTC
CASSFSPGGHYEQYF
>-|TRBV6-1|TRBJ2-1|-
TGTGCCAGCAGTGGGGCTTTTGGAACCTACAATGAGCAGTTCTTC
CASSGAFGTYNEQFF
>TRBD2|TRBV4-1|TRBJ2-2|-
TGCGCCAGCAGCCAAGCAACACCGGGACTAGCGAAATTTTTCAACACCGGGGAGCTGTTTTTT
CASSQATPGLAKFFNTGELFF
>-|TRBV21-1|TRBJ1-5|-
TGTGCCAGCAGCAAAGGGAACGCTCCTAGCAATCAGCCCCAGCATTTT
CASSKGNAPSNQPQHF
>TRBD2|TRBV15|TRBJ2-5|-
TGTGCCACCTCCGGGACTAGCGGACAAGAGACCCAGTACTTC
CATSGTSGQETQYF
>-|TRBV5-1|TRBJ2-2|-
TGCGCCAGCAATGGGGGGCTCGCCGGGGAGCTGTTTTTT
CASNGGLAGELFF
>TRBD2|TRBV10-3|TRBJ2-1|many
TGTGCCATCAGTGAGTCGAAGGCTAGCGGGGACCACAATGAGCAGTTCTTC
CAISESKASGDHNEQFF
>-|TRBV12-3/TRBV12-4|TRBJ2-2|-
TGTGCCAGCAGTTTGAGGGGAGCCAGCGGGGAGCTGTTTTTT
CASSLRGASGELFF
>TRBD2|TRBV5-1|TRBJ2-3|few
TGCGCCAGCAGCACTGTAGCGGGGGCTCGCACAGATACGCAGTATTTT
CASSTVAGARTDTQYF
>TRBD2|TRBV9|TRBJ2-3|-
TGTGCCAGCAGTTTTAGCGGGAGGGCTAAAGATACGCAGTATTTT
CASSFSGRAKDTQYF